The T cell receptor (beta chain) under discussion was sequenced for a study of blood T cell repertoires in COVID-19. Study details: Italy, Spain and the United States were the sources of the convalescent and acute COVID-19 samples.

Original methodology: From reference gene primer amplification, estimates of nucleated cell counts were derived. Assay used: immunoSEQ multiplex PCR; TCRdb lists only in-frame clones, some missing. The V and J calls and clone size are taken from that table; D and trimming were inferred from the DNA. The sample carries 200,000 to 250,000 clones, roughly 81% recorded once. Seattle patients were enrolled while actively infected and followed longitudinally. This clonotype was obtained from an elderly woman with COVID-19, enrolled during active disease. The sample taken for sequencing was peripheral blood.

CDR3 loop: CASSLEAGGNSPLHF. CDR3 in DNA: TGTGCCAGCTCCCTTGAGGCAGGGGGAAATTCACCCCTCCACTTT. The rearrangement links TRBV18 to TRBJ1-6; 7 bases map to TRBD1. This CDR3 has 15 residues. V lost 6 bases and J lost 7; bases outside the gene matches: 9. CDR1 and CDR2 (germline): KGHSH, LQKENI.